Shown below are 17 T cell receptor beta chains from a single sample sequenced in a study of cytomegalovirus exposure and HLA in healthy donors (dated by TCRdb to between 2016 and 2019). The library was obtained by the immunoSEQ multiplex PCR assay. The multiplex PCR relied on a mix of 60 forward primers for TCR Vbeta segments and 13 reverse primers for TCR Jbeta segments. TCRdb re-hosts the immuneACCESS table, in-frame sequences only. Its copies lack some clones; in the studies checked, an unresolved V gene accounts for under half of them, and the cause for the rest is not known. For this sample the table gives some 130,000 clones, of which around 77% were detected only once. The ten top clones hold about 4.4% of the sample. Sequenced: PBMCs. The source is a man aged 25-40 years in good health.

This clone has only a few counts. The chain combines TRBV2 with TRBJ2-7; D gene unclear. The CDR3 runs to 15 residues. Per the germline V gene, CDR1 is SNHLY and CDR2 is FYNNEI. V was pared by 2 bases and J by 2 bases, with 13 bases between. The CDR3 nucleotides read TGTGCCAGCAGTGAACCCCTAGGCAGCACCTACGAGCAGTACTTC. As protein: CASSEPLGSTYEQYF.

The rearrangement links TRBV9 to TRBJ1-5, with a weak D call TRBD1 (6 bases). Germline V gives CDR1 SGDLS, CDR2 YYNGEE. This CDR3 is 15 amino acids long. V was cut by 4 bases and J by 7 bases, with 18 bases left in between. In DNA form, the CDR3 reads TGTGCCAGCAGCACGGGTGGGGGGGCAGGGCAGCCCCAGCATTTT. Translated: CASSTGGGAGQPQHF.

The chain carries TRBV11-2 and TRBJ1-1, with D uncertain. This CDR3 spans 11 amino acids. The V and J ends lost 7 bases and 11 bases respectively, with 14 bases between them. Germline-derived CDR1 and CDR2 are SGHAT and FQNNGV. CDR3 sequence (DNA): TGTGCCAGCACCCAGCGCTATATGGCTTTCTTT. This gives the protein CASTQRYMAFF.

In this sample, this clone turned up a few times. CDR3 region: CASSRTGGERGTEAFF. DNA for the CDR3: TGTGCCAGTAGTAGGACAGGGGGGGAACGAGGCACTGAAGCTTTCTTT. This chain links TRBV19 with TRBJ1-1, with 10 bases lining up with TRBD1. This CDR3 has 16 residues. Looked up from germline, CDR1 is LNHDA and CDR2 is SQIVND (reference sequence). V was pared by 4 bases and J by 4 bases, with 9 bases of the junction left unmatched.

This chain connects TRBV28 to TRBJ1-1; tentative D call: TRBD1 (6 bases). Germline-derived CDR1 and CDR2 are MDHEN and SYDVKM. CDR3 length equals 13 residues. The V end was cut by 7 bases, the J end by 1 base, with 10 bases between. The CDR3 DNA follows: TGTGCCAGCACCACCAGGGGGAACACTGAAGCTTTCTTT. Encoded protein: CASTTRGNTEAFF. Filled out from reference TRBV28 and TRBJ1-1, the complete variable domain reads DVKVTQSSRYLVKRTGEKVFLECVQDMDHENMFWYRQDPGLGLRLIYFSYDVKMKEKGDIPEGYSVSREKKERFSLILESASTNQTSMYLCASTTRGNTEAFFGQGTRLTVV.

The J gene is TRBJ2-5, the V gene TRBV29-1, with a possible D match to TRBD2 (6 bases). This CDR3 contains 12 residues. CDR1 SQVTM and CDR2 ANQGSEA come from the germline V gene. V shed 4 bases and J shed 0 bases, with 6 bases lying between them. The CDR3 loop reads CSVASDQETQYF. The DNA for the CDR3 is TGCAGCGTTGCTAGCGACCAAGAGACCCAGTACTTC. Together with reference TRBV29-1 and TRBJ2-5, the CDR3 gives the full variable domain: SAVISQKPSRDICQRGTSLTIQCQVDSQVTMMFWYRQQPGQSLTLIATANQGSEATYESGFVIDKFPISRPNLTFSTLTVSNMSPEDSSIYLCSVASDQETQYFGPGTRLLVL.

The genes are TRBV7-9 and TRBJ2-5; D remains unclear. The germline V gene encodes CDR1 SEHNR and CDR2 FQNEAQ (reference sequence). The CDR3 loop spans 13 amino acids. Trimming left V 6 bases short and J 3 bases short, with 11 bases between. CDR3 sequence: CASSSTEEETQYF. In DNA form, the CDR3 reads TGTGCCAGCAGTTCAACAGAAGAAGAGACCCAGTACTTC.

The J gene is TRBJ2-3, the V gene TRBV2; TRBD2 agrees at 13 bases. J gave up 14 bases and V 4 bases, and 12 bases lay outside the gene matches. The CDR3 length is 15 residues. Germline assignment: CDR1 SNHLY and CDR2 FYNNEI. CDR3 amino acids: CASSATQGLAGALYF. In nucleotides, the CDR3 is TGTGCCAGCAGTGCAACCCAAGGACTAGCGGGAGCATTGTATTTT.

V is TRBV14 and J is TRBJ2-7; 8 bases map to TRBD2. Germline CDR1 and CDR2: SGHDN and FVKESK. V dropped 0 bases and J dropped 6; count of bases not matched to a gene: 10. The length of the CDR3 is 16 residues. Here the CDR3 DNA reads TGTGCCAGCAGCCAAGATTGGGATAGCGGGATTAGCGAGCAGTACTTC. It specifies CASSQDWDSGISEQYF. Full variable domain (outside the CDR3, taken from reference TRBV14 and TRBJ2-7): EAGVTQFPSHSVIEKGQTVTLRCDPISGHDNLYWYRRVMGKEIKFLLHFVKESKQDESGMPNNRFLAERTGGTYSTLKVQPAELEDSGVYFCASSQDWDSGISEQYFGPGTRLTVT.

The chain is built from TRBV28 and TRBJ2-7, with 11 bases that match TRBD1. V dropped 6 bases and J dropped 10; count of bases not matched to a gene: 5. Germline assignment: CDR1 MDHEN and CDR2 SYDVKM. This CDR3 has 12 residues. DNA of the CDR3: TGTGCCAGCAGCCTCGGACAGGGGGCTCAGTACTTC. Amino acids: CASSLGQGAQYF. The entire variable domain, with the rest obtained from reference TRBV28 and TRBJ2-7, is as follows: DVKVTQSSRYLVKRTGEKVFLECVQDMDHENMFWYRQDPGLGLRLIYFSYDVKMKEKGDIPEGYSVSREKKERFSLILESASTNQTSMYLCASSLGQGAQYFGPGTRLTVT.

The rearrangement joins TRBV18 to TRBJ2-7; 7 bases are a match to TRBD1. This CDR3 is built from 14 residues. V was clipped by 1 base and J by 5 bases; unmatched bases: 5. Germline V gives CDR1 KGHSH, CDR2 LQKENI. This CDR3 reads CASSPQGADHEQYF. For the CDR3, the DNA is TGTGCCAGCTCACCACAGGGGGCAGATCACGAGCAGTACTTC.

This clone came up a few times. The V gene is TRBV4-3, the J gene TRBJ2-7, with D possibly being TRBD2 (6 bases). CDR1 is LGHNA and CDR2 is YSLEER in the germline V gene. This CDR3 contains 13 residues. Trimming stripped 4 bases from V and 7 bases from J, with 14 bases between. CDR3 residues: CASSPTTRKEQYF. CDR3 nucleotides: TGCGCCAGCAGCCCTACGACTAGAAAGGAGCAGTACTTC.

V is TRBV5-4 and J is TRBJ2-1; D is possibly TRBD1 (6 bases). Germline CDR1 and CDR2: SGHNT and YYREEE (reference sequence). The CDR3 contains 16 residues. V was cut by 2 bases and J by 4 bases, with 16 bases left in between. The CDR3 spells CASSLGATGIYNEQFF. As DNA, the CDR3 is TGTGCCAGCAGCTTAGGGGCCACAGGGATATACAATGAGCAGTTCTTC.

The chain recombines TRBV2 with TRBJ2-2; no clear D gene. Trimming left V 4 bases short and J 7 bases short, with 10 bases between. The CDR3 spans 13 residues. The germline V gene encodes CDR1 SNHLY and CDR2 FYNNEI. The CDR3 protein is CASSVGARGELFF. As DNA, the CDR3 is TGTGCCAGCAGTGTTGGAGCACGCGGGGAGCTGTTTTTT.

In its sample, this clone was seen once. The CDR3 protein is CASSQDRTIPDTQYF. The CDR3 nucleotides read TGCGCCAGCAGCCAAGATCGGACTATCCCTGATACGCAGTATTTT. The rearrangement links TRBV4-3 to TRBJ2-3; D may be TRBD2 (6 bases). Trimming removed 0 bases from V and 6 bases from J, with 13 bases in between. The CDR3 runs 15 residues. Germline values: CDR1 LGHNA, CDR2 YSLEER.

V is TRBV27 and J is TRBJ1-5; TRBD1 matches at 9 bases. The J segment lost 3 bases and the V segment lost 1 base, leaving 7 bases of the junction unmatched. CDR3 length equals 17 residues. From germline, CDR1 is MNHEY and CDR2 SMNVEV (reference sequence). The CDR3 region is CASSLYGGTGNNQPQHF. The CDR3 DNA reads as TGTGCCAGCAGTTTATACGGCGGGACAGGGAACAATCAGCCCCAGCATTTT.

This clone came up a few times. The chain carries TRBV19 and TRBJ1-1; D perhaps matches TRBD1 (5 bases). Germline values: CDR1 LNHDA, CDR2 SQIVND (reference sequence). The V gene lost 9 bases and the J gene lost 4 bases, with 12 bases spanning the gap. The CDR3 contains 12 residues. CDR3 protein: CASEIGGTEAFF. CDR3 bases: TGTGCCAGCGAAATCGGGGGCACTGAAGCTTTCTTT.